These T cell receptor beta chains were read from a single sample in a study of shared clonotypes between healthy human individuals. The method was immunoSEQ multiplex PCR; TCRdb's version includes in-frame clones alone and lacks a portion of them. This sample has around 1,900,000 clones, with about 94% found just once. Sequenced: naive CD8+ T cells from PBMCs. All receptors derive from a man between 18 and 29 years old in good health. Some clones in this sample may be carry-over from other donors' samples. Each CDR3 is given with its conserved first and last residue. Fields, in order: J gene, V gene, D gene, clone size, CDR3 DNA, CDR3 protein. The D gene is left open where the match is weak. Only part of the rows carry a size: once, few, many, or a class if the clone is expanded.

TRBJ2-5	TRBV9	TRBD2	.	TGTGCCAGCAGCCTAGCGGGAGTTCAAGAGACCCAGTACTTC	CASSLAGVQETQYF
TRBJ2-1	TRBV7-9	.	once	TGTGCCAGCAGCTTACACCCTCCACAGATCCTGAGCTCCTACAATGAGCAGTTCTTC	CASSLHPPQILSSYNEQFF
TRBJ2-7	TRBV29-1	.	.	TGCAGCGTTGAGGGGGGAAGAGGCTACGAGCAGTACTTC	CSVEGGRGYEQYF
TRBJ2-1	TRBV2	.	.	TGTGCCAGCCCCATAAGGGGGGACTCCTACAATGAGCAGTTCTTC	CASPIRGDSYNEQFF
TRBJ2-1	TRBV19	.	.	TGTGCCAGTAGTGGTCTGGGGAGCTCCTACAATGAGCAGTTCTTC	CASSGLGSSYNEQFF
TRBJ2-2	TRBV10-3	.	.	TGTGCCATCAGTCCCACAGCCGCGAACACCGGGGAGCTGTTTTTT	CAISPTAANTGELFF
TRBJ2-3	TRBV7-2	TRBD1	.	TGTGCCAGCAGCTTAGTAGTCGGGGGGACAGGGAACACAGATACGCAGTATTTT	CASSLVVGGTGNTDTQYF
TRBJ2-7	TRBV12-2	.	.	TGTGCCCCGAGCGGTTTCCTTAAATTCTACGAGCAGTACTTC	CAPSGFLKFYEQYF
TRBJ2-7	TRBV5-6	.	.	TGTGCCAGCAGCCTCGGACAGATTGAGCAGTACTTC	CASSLGQIEQYF
TRBJ2-7	TRBV4-1	.	once	TGCGCCAGCAGCCAACTAGCGCGATCCTACGAGCAGTACTTC	CASSQLARSYEQYF
TRBJ2-3	TRBV27	TRBD2	once	TGTGCCAGCAGTTTTTATTGGGGAGGGGGCACAGATACGCAGTATTTT	CASSFYWGGGTDTQYF
TRBJ2-3	TRBV12-5	TRBD2	.	TGTGCTAGTGGTCCACCGACCTTAGCGGGAGGGGCAGATACGCAGTATTTT	CASGPPTLAGGADTQYF
TRBJ2-6	TRBV28	.	.	TGTGCCAGCAGACGCCACAGGGACTCTGGGGCCAACGTCCTGACTTTC	CASRRHRDSGANVLTF
TRBJ2-5	TRBV28	.	once	TGTGCCAGCAGGATCTACGAGACCCAGTACTTC	CASRIYETQYF
TRBJ2-7	TRBV15	.	.	TGTGCCACCAGCAGAGAGATCCCAAGCGGGTGGGGGGTCTACTACGAGCAGTACTTC	CATSREIPSGWGVYYEQYF
TRBJ2-3	TRBV6-1	.	.	TGTGCCAGCACTCCCGACAGAAGCACAGATACGCAGTATTTT	CASTPDRSTDTQYF
TRBJ2-7	TRBV15	TRBD2	.	TGTGCCACCAGCAGAGAGAGAGCGGGACTCTACGAGCAGTACTTC	CATSRERAGLYEQYF
TRBJ2-1	TRBV4-2	.	.	TGTGCCAGCAGCCAAGACGGGGGGCGGGAGAAGAATGAGCAGTTCTTC	CASSQDGGREKNEQFF
TRBJ2-7	TRBV27	.	once	TGTGCCAGCAGTTTAACGGGGGCCTACGAGCAGTACTTC	CASSLTGAYEQYF
TRBJ2-7	TRBV5-6	.	once	TGTGCCAGCAGCGTCGGATCCTACGAGCAGTACTTC	CASSVGSYEQYF
TRBJ1-2	TRBV7-2	.	.	TGTGCCAGCAGCTTAGCCCGCCCGCCGACCCTCCAAGGCTACACCTTC	CASSLARPPTLQGYTF
TRBJ2-1	TRBV6-5	.	.	TGTGCCAGCAGTTATGGGCGAGACTCCTACAATGAGCAGTTCTTC	CASSYGRDSYNEQFF
TRBJ2-3	TRBV13	TRBD1	.	TGTGCCAGCAGCTTCCGAGACAGGGGCCCCACAGATACGCAGTATTTT	CASSFRDRGPTDTQYF
TRBJ2-2	TRBV27	.	.	TGTGCCAGCAGTCACTCGGTTGGCACCGGGGAGCTGTTTTTT	CASSHSVGTGELFF
TRBJ2-7	TRBV5-6	.	.	TGTGCCAGCAGCGAAGGGACGGCGACCTACGAGCAGTACTTC	CASSEGTATYEQYF
TRBJ2-3	TRBV7-9	.	.	TGTGCCAGCAGCTTAGCGCTGGGAGATACGCAGTATTTT	CASSLALGDTQYF
TRBJ2-7	TRBV28	.	.	TGTGCCAGCAGTATGGACAGTTACGAGCAGTACTTC	CASSMDSYEQYF
TRBJ2-1	TRBV6-1	.	.	TGTGCCAGCAGTGAGCAAGCTGGGTACAATGAGCAGTTCTTC	CASSEQAGYNEQFF
TRBJ2-5	TRBV21-1	.	.	TGTGCCAGCAGTATACGGGTCGGGAGGTACCAAGAGACCCAGTACTTC	CASSIRVGRYQETQYF
TRBJ2-1	TRBV27	TRBD2	.	TGTGCCAGCAGTTTCCCCGGACTAGCGGGAGGGGGGGTCAATGAGCAGTTCTTC	CASSFPGLAGGGVNEQFF
TRBJ1-2	TRBV19	.	.	TGTGCCAGTAGCCCCTTTGAGAGGTTTATAGGCTACACCTTC	CASSPFERFIGYTF
TRBJ2-1	TRBV7-9	TRBD1	.	TGTGCCAGCAGCTTAGGAAATCGGGGACAGGGGAGCTCCTACAATGAGCAGTTCTTC	CASSLGNRGQGSSYNEQFF
TRBJ2-1	TRBV4-3	TRBD2	.	TGCGCCAGCAGCCAAACTAGCGGGAGGGGCAATGAGCAGTTCTTC	CASSQTSGRGNEQFF
TRBJ1-1	TRBV7-9	.	.	TGTGCCAGCAGCTCCACGACAGGATGGGCTGAAGGGGGAGCTTTCTTT	CASSSTTGWAEGGAFF
TRBJ2-1	TRBV28	.	.	TGTGCCAGCAGTTTGACAGTCAGAATTGAGCAGTTCTTC	CASSLTVRIEQFF
TRBJ2-7	TRBV7-9	TRBD1	.	TGTGCCAGCAGCCCATCTTCCGGGACAGTACTCTACGAGCAGTACTTC	CASSPSSGTVLYEQYF
TRBJ2-5	TRBV5-1	TRBD2	.	TGCGCCAGCAGCTTGTCTAGCGGGAGCGGGGAGACCCAGTACTTC	CASSLSSGSGETQYF
TRBJ2-3	TRBV19	.	.	TGTGCCAGTAGTATCATTGTCACAGATACGCAGTATTTT	CASSIIVTDTQYF
TRBJ1-2	TRBV9	TRBD1	.	TGTGCCAGCAGCGCCGGGACAGGGGGCTTCTATGGCTACACCTTC	CASSAGTGGFYGYTF
TRBJ2-3	TRBV29-1	.	once	TGCAGCGTTGAGAAAACAGGGCTCTGGCAGTATTTT	CSVEKTGLWQYF
TRBJ2-7	TRBV19	.	.	TGTGCCAGTAGTATAGGGGCAGGGGACCCCTACGAGCAGTACTTC	CASSIGAGDPYEQYF
TRBJ2-3	TRBV5-6	TRBD2	.	TGTGCCAGCAGCTTGGGTACCGGGAGGCTCTCGGATACGCAGTATTTT	CASSLGTGRLSDTQYF
TRBJ2-5	TRBV7-9	TRBD2	.	TGTGCCAGCAGCACGACTAGCCCAGAGACCCAGTACTTC	CASSTTSPETQYF
TRBJ2-1	TRBV9	.	.	TGTGCCAGCAGCGTAGTGGCTAGTCCCCGGGTAGGCAATGAGCAGTTCTTC	CASSVVASPRVGNEQFF
TRBJ2-7	TRBV6-5	.	.	TGTGCCAGCAAACCCGCCGGGGAGACGCCCCACGAGCAGTACTTC	CASKPAGETPHEQYF
TRBJ2-3	TRBV28	.	.	TGTGCCAGCAGCCGGAGGAGAAGCACAGATACGCAGTATTTT	CASSRRRSTDTQYF
TRBJ2-1	TRBV5-4	TRBD2	.	TGTGCCAGCAGCCTGGGGGGGTACGGATGGAATGAGCAGTTCTTC	CASSLGGYGWNEQFF
TRBJ2-2	TRBV7-9	.	.	TGTGCCAGCAGCCCCGAAGGCTACACCGGGGAGCTGTTTTTT	CASSPEGYTGELFF